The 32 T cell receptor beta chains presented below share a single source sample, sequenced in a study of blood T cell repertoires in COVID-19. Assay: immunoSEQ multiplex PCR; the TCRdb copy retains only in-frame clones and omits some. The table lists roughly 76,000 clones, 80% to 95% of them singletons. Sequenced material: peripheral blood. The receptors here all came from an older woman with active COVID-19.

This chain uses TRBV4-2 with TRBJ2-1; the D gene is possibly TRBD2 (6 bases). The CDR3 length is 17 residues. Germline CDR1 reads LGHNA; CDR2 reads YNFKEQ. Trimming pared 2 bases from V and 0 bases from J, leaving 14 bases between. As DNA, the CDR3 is TGTGCCAGCAGCCAAAGGACTACCCGAGGCTCCTACAATGAGCAGTTCTTC. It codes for CASSQRTTRGSYNEQFF.

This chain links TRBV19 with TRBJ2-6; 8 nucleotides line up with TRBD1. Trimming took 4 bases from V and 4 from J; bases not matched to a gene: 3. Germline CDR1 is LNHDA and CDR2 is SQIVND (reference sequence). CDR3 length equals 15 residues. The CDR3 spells CASSRTGFGANVLTF. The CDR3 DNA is TGTGCCAGTAGTAGGACAGGGTTCGGGGCCAACGTCCTGACTTTC.

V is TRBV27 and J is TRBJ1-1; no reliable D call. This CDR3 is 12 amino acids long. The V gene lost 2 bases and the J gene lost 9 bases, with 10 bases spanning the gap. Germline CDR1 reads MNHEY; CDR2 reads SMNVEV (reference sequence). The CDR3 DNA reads TGTGCCAGCAGTTTAATCCCGGGTCAAGCTTTCTTT. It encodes CASSLIPGQAFF.

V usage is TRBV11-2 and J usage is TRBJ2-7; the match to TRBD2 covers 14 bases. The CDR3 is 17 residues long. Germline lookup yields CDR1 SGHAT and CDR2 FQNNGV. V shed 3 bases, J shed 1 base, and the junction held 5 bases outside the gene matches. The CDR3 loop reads CASSFGTSGSRSYEQYF. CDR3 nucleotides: TGTGCCAGCAGCTTCGGGACTAGCGGGAGTCGGTCCTACGAGCAGTACTTC.

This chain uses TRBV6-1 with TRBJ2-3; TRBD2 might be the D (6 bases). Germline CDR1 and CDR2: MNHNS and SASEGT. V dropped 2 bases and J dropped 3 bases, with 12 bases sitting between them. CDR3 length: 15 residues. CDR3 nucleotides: TGTGCCAGCAGTGAACTCGGCGGGACGACAGATACGCAGTATTTT. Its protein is CASSELGGTTDTQYF.

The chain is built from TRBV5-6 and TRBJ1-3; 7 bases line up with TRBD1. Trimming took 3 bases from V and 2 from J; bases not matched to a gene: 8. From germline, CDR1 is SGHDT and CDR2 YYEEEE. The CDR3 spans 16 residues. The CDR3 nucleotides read TGTGCCAGCAGCTCCTCTACCGGGACAGCTGGAAACACCATATATTTT. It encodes CASSSSTGTAGNTIYF.

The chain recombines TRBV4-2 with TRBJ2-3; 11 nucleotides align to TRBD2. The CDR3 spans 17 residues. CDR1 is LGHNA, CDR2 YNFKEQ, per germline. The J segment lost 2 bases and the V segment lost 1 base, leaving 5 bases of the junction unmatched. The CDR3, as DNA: TGTGCCAGCAGCCAAGTGGGGACTAGCGGCACCACAGATACGCAGTATTTT. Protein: CASSQVGTSGTTDTQYF.

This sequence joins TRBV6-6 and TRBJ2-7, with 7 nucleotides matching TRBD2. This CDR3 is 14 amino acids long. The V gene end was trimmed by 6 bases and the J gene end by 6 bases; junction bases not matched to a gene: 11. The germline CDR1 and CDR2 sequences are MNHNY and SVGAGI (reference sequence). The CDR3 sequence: CASRPRLAVGEQYF. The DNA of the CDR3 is TGTGCCAGCAGACCCCGACTAGCTGTTGGCGAGCAGTACTTC.

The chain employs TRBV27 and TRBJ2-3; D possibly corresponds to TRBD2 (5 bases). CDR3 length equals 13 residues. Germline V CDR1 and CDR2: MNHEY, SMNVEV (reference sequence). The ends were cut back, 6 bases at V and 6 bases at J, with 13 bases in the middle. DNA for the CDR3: TGTGCCAGCAGCCCCCCCCCGGGGGATACGCAGTATTTT. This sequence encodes CASSPPPGDTQYF.

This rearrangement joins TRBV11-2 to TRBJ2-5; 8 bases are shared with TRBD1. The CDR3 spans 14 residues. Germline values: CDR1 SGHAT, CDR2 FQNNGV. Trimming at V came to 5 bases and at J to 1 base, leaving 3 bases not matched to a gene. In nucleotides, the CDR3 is TGTGCCAGCAGCCCGACAGGGGCCCAAGAGACCCAGTACTTC. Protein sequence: CASSPTGAQETQYF.

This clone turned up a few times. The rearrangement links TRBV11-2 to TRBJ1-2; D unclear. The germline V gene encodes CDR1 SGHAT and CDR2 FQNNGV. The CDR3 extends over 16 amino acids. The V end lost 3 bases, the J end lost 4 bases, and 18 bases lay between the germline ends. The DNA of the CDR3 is TGTGCCAGCAGCTTTTCTCGGTCGAGCCCCGTCTATGGCTACACCTTC. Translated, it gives CASSFSRSSPVYGYTF.

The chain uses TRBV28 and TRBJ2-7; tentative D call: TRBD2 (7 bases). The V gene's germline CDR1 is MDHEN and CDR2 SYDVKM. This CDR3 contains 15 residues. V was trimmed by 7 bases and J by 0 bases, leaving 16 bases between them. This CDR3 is CASTERGGGSYEQYF. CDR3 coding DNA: TGTGCCAGCACCGAAAGGGGGGGAGGCTCCTACGAGCAGTACTTC.

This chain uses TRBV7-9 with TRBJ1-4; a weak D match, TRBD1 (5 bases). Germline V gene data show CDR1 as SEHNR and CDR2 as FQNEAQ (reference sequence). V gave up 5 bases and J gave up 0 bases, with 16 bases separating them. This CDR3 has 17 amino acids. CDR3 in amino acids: CASSGFGGPATNEKLFF. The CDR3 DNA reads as TGTGCCAGCAGCGGCTTCGGGGGTCCAGCAACTAATGAAAAACTGTTTTTT.

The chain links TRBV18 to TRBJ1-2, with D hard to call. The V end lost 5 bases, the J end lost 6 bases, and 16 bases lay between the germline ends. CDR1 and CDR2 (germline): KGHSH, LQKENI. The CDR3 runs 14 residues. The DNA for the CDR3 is TGTGCCAGCTCAAGTCTCGGGGTTGTCGATGGCTACACCTTC. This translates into CASSSLGVVDGYTF.

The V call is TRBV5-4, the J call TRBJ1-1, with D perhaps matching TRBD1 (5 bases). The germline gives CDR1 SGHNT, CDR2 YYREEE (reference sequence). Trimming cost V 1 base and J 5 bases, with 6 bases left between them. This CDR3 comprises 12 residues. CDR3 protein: CASSLRGTEAFF. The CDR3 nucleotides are TGTGCCAGCAGCTTGAGGGGTACTGAAGCTTTCTTT.

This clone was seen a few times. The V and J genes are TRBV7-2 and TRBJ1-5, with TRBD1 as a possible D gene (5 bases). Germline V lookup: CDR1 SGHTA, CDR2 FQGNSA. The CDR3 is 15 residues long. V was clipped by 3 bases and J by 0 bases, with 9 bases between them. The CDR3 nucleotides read TGTGCCAGCAGCTTGGGGCCCTATAGCAATCAGCCCCAGCATTTT. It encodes CASSLGPYSNQPQHF.

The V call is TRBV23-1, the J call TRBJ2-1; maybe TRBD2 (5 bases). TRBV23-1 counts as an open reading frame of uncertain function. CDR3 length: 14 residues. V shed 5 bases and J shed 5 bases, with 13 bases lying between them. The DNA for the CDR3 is TGCGCCAGCAGTGCCCCCCGGGGTCACAATGAGCAGTTCTTC. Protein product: CASSAPRGHNEQFF.

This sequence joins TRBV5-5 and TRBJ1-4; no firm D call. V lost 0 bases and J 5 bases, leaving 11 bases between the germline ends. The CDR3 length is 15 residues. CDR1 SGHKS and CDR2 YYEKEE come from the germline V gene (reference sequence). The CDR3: CASSLAEGWNEKLFF. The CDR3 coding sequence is TGTGCCAGCAGCTTGGCAGAGGGTTGGAATGAAAAACTGTTTTTT.

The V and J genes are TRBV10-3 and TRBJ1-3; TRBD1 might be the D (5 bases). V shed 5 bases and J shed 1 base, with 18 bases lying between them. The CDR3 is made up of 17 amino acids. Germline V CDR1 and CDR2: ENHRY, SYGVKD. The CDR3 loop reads CAISPRAQGKSGNTIYF. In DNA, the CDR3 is TGTGCCATCAGTCCCCGGGCGCAGGGAAAGTCTGGAAACACCATATATTTT.

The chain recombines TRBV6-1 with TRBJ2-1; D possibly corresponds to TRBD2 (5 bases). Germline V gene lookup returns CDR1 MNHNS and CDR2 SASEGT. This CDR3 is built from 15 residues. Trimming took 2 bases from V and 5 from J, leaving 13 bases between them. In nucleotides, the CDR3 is TGTGCCAGCAGTGAACTAGCCCCCAGAGACAATGAGCAGTTCTTC. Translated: CASSELAPRDNEQFF.

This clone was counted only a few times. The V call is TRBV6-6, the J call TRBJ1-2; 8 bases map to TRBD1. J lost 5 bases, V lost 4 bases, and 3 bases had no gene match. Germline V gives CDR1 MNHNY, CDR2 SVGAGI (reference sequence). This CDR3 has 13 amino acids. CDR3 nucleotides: TGTGCCAGCAGTTCCGACAGGGGTTATGGCTACACCTTC. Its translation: CASSSDRGYGYTF.

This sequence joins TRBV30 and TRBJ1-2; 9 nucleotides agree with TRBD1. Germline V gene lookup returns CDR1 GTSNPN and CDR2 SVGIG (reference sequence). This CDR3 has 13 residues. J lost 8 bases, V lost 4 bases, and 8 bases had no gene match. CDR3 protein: CAWTRQGEWGYTF. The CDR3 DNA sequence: TGTGCCTGGACTAGACAGGGGGAGTGGGGCTACACCTTC.

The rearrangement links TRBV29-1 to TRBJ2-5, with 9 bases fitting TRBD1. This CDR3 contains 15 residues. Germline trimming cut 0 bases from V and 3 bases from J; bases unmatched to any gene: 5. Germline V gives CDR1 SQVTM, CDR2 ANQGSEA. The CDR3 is CSVEDPWDREETQYF. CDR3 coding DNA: TGCAGCGTTGAAGATCCGTGGGACAGGGAAGAGACCCAGTACTTC.

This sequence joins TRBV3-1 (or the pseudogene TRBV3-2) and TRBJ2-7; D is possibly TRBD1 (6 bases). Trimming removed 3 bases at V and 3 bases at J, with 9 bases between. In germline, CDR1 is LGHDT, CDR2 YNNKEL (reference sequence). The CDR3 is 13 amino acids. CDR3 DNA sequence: TGTGCCAGCAGCCAGGGACACCTCTACGAGCAGTACTTC. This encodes CASSQGHLYEQYF.

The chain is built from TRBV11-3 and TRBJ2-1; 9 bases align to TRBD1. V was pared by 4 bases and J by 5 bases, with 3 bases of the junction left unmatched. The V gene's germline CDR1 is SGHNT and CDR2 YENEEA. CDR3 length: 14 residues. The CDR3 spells CASSYRDRDNEQFF. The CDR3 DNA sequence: TGTGCCAGCAGCTACCGGGACAGGGACAATGAGCAGTTCTTC.

DNA for the CDR3: TGTGCCAGTAGTAGGCTAGACGGGTACGAGCAGTACTTC. This gives the protein CASSRLDGYEQYF. V usage is TRBV19 and J usage is TRBJ2-7, with D hard to call. This CDR3 is built from 13 residues. The germline gives CDR1 LNHDA, CDR2 SQIVND (reference sequence). V lost 4 bases, J lost 4 bases, and 11 bases lay in between.

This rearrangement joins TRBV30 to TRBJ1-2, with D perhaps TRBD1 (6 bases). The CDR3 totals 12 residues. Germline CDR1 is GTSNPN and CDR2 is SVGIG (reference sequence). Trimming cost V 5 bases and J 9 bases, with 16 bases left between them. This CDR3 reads CAWATGTRSYTF. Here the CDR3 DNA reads TGTGCCTGGGCCACCGGGACAAGAAGCTACACCTTC. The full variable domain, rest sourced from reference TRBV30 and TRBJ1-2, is SQTIHQWPATLVQPVGSPLSLECTVEGTSNPNLYWYRQAAGRGLQLLFYSVGIGQISSEVPQNLSASRPQDRQFILSSKKLLLSDSGFYLCAWATGTRSYTFGSGTRLTVV.

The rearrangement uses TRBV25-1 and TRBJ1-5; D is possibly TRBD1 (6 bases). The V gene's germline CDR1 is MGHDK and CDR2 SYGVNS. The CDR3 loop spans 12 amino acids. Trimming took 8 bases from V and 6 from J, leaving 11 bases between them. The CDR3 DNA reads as TGTGCCAGCTCCTCAGGGGCTCAGCCCCAGCATTTT. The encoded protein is CASSSGAQPQHF. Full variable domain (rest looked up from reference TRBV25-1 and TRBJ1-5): EADIYQTPRYLVIGTGKKITLECSQTMGHDKMYWYQQDPGMELHLIHYSYGVNSTEKGDLSSESTVSRIRTEHFPLTLESARPSHTSQYLCASSSGAQPQHFGDGTRLSIL.

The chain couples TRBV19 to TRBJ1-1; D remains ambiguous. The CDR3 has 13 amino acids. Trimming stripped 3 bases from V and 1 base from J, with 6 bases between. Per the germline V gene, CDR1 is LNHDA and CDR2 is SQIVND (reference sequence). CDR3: CASSMAQNTEAFF. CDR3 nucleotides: TGTGCCAGTAGTATGGCTCAGAACACTGAAGCTTTCTTT.

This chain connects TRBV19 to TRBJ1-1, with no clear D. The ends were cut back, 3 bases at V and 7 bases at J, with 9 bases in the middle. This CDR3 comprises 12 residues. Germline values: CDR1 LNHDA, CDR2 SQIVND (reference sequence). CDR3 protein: CASSIAANEAFF. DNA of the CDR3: TGTGCCAGTAGTATCGCGGCTAATGAAGCTTTCTTT.

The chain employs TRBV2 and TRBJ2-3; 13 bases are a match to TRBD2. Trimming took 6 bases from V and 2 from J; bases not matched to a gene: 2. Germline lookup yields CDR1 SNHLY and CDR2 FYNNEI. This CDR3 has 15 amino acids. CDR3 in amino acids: CASRGLAGFTDTQYF. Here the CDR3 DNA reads TGTGCCAGCAGGGGACTAGCGGGGTTCACAGATACGCAGTATTTT.

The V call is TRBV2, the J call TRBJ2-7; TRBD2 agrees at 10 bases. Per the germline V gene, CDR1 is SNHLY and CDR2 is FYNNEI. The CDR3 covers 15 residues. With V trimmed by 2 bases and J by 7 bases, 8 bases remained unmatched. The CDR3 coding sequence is TGTGCCAGCAGTGAAAGGCTAGCGGGAGTGTTAGAGCAGTACTTC. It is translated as CASSERLAGVLEQYF.